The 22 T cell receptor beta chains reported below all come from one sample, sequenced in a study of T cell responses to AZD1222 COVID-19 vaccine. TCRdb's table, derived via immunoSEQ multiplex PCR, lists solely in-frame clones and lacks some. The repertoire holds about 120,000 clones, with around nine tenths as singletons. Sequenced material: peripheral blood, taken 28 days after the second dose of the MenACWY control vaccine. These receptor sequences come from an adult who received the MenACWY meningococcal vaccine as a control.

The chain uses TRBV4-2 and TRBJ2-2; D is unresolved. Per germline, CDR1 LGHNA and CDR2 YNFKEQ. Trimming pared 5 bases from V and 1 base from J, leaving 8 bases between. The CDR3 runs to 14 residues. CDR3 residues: CASSTLGNTGELFF. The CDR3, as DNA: TGTGCCAGCAGCACGCTAGGGAACACCGGGGAGCTGTTTTTT.

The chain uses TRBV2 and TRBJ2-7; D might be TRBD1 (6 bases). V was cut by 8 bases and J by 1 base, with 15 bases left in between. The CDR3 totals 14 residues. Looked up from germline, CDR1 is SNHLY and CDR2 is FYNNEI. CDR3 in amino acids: CASVGTGYSYEQYV. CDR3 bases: TGTGCCAGCGTGGGAACAGGGTATTCCTACGAGCAGTACGTC.

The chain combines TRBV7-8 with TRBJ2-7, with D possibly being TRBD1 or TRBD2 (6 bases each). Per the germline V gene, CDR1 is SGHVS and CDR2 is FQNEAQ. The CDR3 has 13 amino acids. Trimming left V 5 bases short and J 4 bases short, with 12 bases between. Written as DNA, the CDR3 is TGTGCCAGCAGCGGGGGGCTCTTATACGAGCAGTACTTC. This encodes CASSGGLLYEQYF.

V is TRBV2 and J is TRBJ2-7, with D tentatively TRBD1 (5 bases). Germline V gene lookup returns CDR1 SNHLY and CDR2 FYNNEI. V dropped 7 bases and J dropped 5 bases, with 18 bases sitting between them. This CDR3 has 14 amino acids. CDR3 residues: CASILSGMTNEQYF. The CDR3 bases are TGTGCCAGCATTCTTTCAGGGATGACCAACGAGCAGTACTTC.

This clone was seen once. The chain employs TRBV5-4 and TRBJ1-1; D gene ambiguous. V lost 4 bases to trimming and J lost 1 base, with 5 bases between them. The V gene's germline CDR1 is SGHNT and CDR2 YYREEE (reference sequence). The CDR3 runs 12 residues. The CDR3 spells CASSTPNTEAFF. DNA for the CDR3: TGTGCCAGCAGCACGCCGAACACTGAAGCTTTCTTT.

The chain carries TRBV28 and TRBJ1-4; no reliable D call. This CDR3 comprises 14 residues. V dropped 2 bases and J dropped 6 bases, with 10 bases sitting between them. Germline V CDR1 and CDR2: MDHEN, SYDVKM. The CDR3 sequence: CASSLSGKDEKLFF. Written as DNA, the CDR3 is TGTGCCAGCAGTTTAAGCGGGAAAGATGAAAAACTGTTTTTT.

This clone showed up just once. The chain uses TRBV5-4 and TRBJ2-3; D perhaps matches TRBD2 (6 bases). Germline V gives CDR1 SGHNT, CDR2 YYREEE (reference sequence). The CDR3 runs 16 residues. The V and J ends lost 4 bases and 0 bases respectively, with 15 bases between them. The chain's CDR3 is CASSIGAGTSTDTQYF. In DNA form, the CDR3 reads TGTGCCAGCAGCATCGGCGCCGGGACTAGCACAGATACGCAGTATTTT.

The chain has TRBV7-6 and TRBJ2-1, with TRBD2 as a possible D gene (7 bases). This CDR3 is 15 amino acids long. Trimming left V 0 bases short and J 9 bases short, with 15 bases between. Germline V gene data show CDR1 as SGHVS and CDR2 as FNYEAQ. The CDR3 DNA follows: TGTGCCAGCAGCTTAGCCGGGGGGCTGGGCAGTGAGCAGTTCTTC. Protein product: CASSLAGGLGSEQFF.

CDR3 residues: CASSLGPAGTVYGYTF. CDR3 DNA sequence: TGTGCCAGCAGCTTAGGCCCCGCCGGGACAGTCTATGGCTACACCTTC. The chain recombines TRBV7-2 with TRBJ1-2; 7 bases map to TRBD1. Germline values: CDR1 SGHTA, CDR2 FQGNSA. The CDR3 length is 16 residues. The trim removed 1 base at V and 4 bases at J, leaving 9 bases unmatched.

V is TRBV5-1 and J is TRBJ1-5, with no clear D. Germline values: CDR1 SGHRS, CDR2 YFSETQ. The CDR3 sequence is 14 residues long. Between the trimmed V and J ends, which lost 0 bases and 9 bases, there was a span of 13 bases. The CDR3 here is CASSLALDSGPQHF. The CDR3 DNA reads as TGCGCCAGCAGCTTGGCCTTGGATAGTGGGCCCCAGCATTTT.

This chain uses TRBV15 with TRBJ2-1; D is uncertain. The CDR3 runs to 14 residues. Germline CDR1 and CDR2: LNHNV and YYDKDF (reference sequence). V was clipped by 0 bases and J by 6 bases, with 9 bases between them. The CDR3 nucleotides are TGTGCCACCAGCAGAGATCCGACTCTCAATGAGCAGTTCTTC. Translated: CATSRDPTLNEQFF.

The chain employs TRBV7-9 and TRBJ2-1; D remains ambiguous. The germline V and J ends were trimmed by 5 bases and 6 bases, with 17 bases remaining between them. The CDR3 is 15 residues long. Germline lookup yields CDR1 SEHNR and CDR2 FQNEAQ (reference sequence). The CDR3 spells CASSPPLRYTNEQFF. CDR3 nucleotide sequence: TGTGCCAGCAGCCCCCCCCTTAGGTATACCAATGAGCAGTTCTTC. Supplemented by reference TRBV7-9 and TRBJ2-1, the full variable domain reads DTGVSQNPRHKITKRGQNVTFRCDPISEHNRLYWYRQTLGQGPEFLTYFQNEAQLEKSRLLSDRFSAERPKGSFSTLEIQRTEQGDSAMYLCASSPPLRYTNEQFFGPGTRLTVL.

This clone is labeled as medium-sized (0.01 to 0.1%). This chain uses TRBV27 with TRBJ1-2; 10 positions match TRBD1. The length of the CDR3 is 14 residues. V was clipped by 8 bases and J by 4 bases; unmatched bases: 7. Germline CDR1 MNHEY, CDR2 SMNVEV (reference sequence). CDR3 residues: CASRTGGSIYGYTF. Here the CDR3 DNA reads TGTGCCAGCCGGACAGGGGGTAGCATCTATGGCTACACCTTC.

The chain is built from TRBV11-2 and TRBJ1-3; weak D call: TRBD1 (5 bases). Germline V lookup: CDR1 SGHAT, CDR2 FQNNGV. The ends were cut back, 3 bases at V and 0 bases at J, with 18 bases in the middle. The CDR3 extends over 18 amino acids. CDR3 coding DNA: TGTGCCAGCAGCTTCCTTTCCATGGGACGGACCTCTGGAAACACCATATATTTT. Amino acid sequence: CASSFLSMGRTSGNTIYF.

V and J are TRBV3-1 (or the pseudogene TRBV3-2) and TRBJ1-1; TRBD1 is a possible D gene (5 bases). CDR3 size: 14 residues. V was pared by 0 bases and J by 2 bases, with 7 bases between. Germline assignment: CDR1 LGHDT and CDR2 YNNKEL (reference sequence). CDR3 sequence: CASSQETVNTEAFF. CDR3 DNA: TGTGCCAGCAGCCAAGAGACAGTAAACACTGAAGCTTTCTTT.

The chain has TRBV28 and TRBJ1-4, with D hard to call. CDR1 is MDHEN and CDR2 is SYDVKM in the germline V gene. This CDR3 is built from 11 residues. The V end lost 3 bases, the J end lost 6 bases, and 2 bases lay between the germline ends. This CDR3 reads CASSLDEKLFF. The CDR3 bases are TGTGCCAGCAGTTTGGATGAAAAACTGTTTTTT.

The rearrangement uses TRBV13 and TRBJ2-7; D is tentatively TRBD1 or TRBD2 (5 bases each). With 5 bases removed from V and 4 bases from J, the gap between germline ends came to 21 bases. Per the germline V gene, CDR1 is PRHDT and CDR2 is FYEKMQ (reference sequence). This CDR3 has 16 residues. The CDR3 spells CASSRGRRLGSYEQYF. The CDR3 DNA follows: TGTGCCAGCAGCCGGGGACGGCGGTTGGGGTCTTACGAGCAGTACTTC.

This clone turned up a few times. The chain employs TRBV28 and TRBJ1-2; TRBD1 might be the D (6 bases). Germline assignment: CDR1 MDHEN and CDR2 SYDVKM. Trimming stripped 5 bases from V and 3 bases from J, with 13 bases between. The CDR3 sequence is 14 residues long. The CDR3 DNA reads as TGTGCCAGCAGTCGGGCAGGGGCCGACTATGGCTACACCTTC. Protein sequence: CASSRAGADYGYTF.

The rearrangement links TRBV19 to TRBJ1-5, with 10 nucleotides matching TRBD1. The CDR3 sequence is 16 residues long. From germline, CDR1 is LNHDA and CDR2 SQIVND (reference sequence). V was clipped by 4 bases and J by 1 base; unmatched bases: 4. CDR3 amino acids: CASSKRDRGSNQPQHF. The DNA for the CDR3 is TGTGCCAGTAGTAAACGGGACAGGGGCAGCAATCAGCCCCAGCATTTT.

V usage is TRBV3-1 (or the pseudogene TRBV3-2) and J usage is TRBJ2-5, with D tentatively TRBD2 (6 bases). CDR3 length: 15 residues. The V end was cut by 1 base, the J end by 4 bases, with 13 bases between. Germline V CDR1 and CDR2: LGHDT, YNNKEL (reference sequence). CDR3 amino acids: CASSQAGVTPETQYF. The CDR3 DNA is TGTGCCAGCAGCCAAGCGGGGGTGACCCCAGAGACCCAGTACTTC.

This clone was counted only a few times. The CDR3 DNA is TGTGCCAGCTCTACCTTTGACGAGAACACTGAAGCTTTCTTT. It encodes CASSTFDENTEAFF. The chain employs TRBV18 and TRBJ1-1, with D unresolved. CDR1 is KGHSH and CDR2 is LQKENI in the germline V gene. V lost 6 bases, J lost 1 base, and 12 bases lay in between. This CDR3 has 14 residues. Full variable domain (rest looked up from reference TRBV18 and TRBJ1-1): NAGVMQNPRHLVRRRGQEARLRCSPMKGHSHVYWYRQLPEEGLKFMVYLQKENIIDESGMPKERFSAEFPKEGPSILRIQQVVRGDSAAYFCASSTFDENTEAFFGQGTRLTVV.

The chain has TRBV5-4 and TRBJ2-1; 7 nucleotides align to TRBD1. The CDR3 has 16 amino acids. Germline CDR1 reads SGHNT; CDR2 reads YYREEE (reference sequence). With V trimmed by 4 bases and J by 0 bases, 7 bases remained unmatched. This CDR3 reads CASSRGQVSSYNEQFF. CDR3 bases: TGTGCCAGCAGCCGCGGACAGGTGAGCTCCTACAATGAGCAGTTCTTC.